This TCR beta chain derives from a study of OX40 agonist ivuxolimab in advanced cancers. Study context: Dosing consisted of intravenous ivuxolimab at 0.01 to 10 mg/kg every 2 weeks. Study observations and caveats: At 0.1 to 3.0 mg/kg, CD4+ and CD8+ blood T cells expanded clonally by week 6.

This clone was seen just once. Antigen specificity is unknown. The repertoire was sequenced with immunoSEQ multiplex PCR; TCRdb's copy has only in-frame clones and lacks some. Here the sample spans 30,000 to 35,000 clones, about 80% being singletons. The CDR3 totals 14 residues. Germline loops: CDR1 MGHRA, CDR2 YSYEKL. J was trimmed by 7 bases and V by 3 bases; bases with no gene match: 3. This chain connects TRBV4-1 to TRBJ2-6; the match to TRBD1 covers 7 bases. This specimen was CD4+ or CD8+ T cells sorted from blood, taken in a trial of the OX40 agonist ivuxolimab. This TCR was recovered from an adult with an advanced solid tumor such as melanoma, head and neck, liver or kidney cancer. This CDR3 is CASSQTGIANVLTF. In nucleotides, the CDR3 is TGCGCCAGCAGCCAGACAGGGATCGCCAACGTCCTGACTTTC.